These 32 T cell receptor beta chains originate from one sample sequenced in a study of blood T cell repertoires in COVID-19. Data came from immunoSEQ multiplex PCR; TCRdb stores just in-frame clones and leaves some out. The sample lists 140,000 or so clones, about 83% occurring once. What was sequenced was peripheral blood. Receptors originate from a man over 45 with acute or convalescent COVID-19.

This chain joins TRBV27 and TRBJ2-7; tentatively, D is TRBD1 (5 bases). Trimming took 9 bases from V and 3 from J, leaving 9 bases between them. Germline CDR1 is MNHEY and CDR2 is SMNVEV (reference sequence). The CDR3 runs to 11 residues. CDR3 coding DNA: TGTGCCAGTAGCCAGGGCTACGAGCAGTACTTC. It codes for CASSQGYEQYF.

The V call is TRBV3-1 (or the pseudogene TRBV3-2), the J call TRBJ1-2; D is undetermined. This CDR3 has 14 residues. Germline V CDR1 and CDR2: LGHDT, YNNKEL (reference sequence). Trimming removed 5 bases from V and 3 bases from J, with 13 bases in between. Here the CDR3 reads CASSSRGVDYGYTF. In nucleotides, the CDR3 is TGTGCCAGCAGCTCCCGCGGGGTGGACTATGGCTACACCTTC.

This chain connects TRBV12-2 to TRBJ2-7; the table's D gene call, TRBD2, was not cross checked with the DNA. TRBV12-2 represents a pseudogene. The CDR3 consists of 14 residues. The CDR3 here is CASRTWEGPYEQYV. The CDR3 DNA reads as TGTGCAAGTCGCACCTGGGAGGGACCCTACGAGCAGTACGTC.

This chain joins TRBV5-5 and TRBJ2-5; TRBD1 is a possible D gene (5 bases). The CDR3 sequence is 13 residues long. V gave up 0 bases and J gave up 6 bases, with 9 bases separating them. Germline V gene lookup returns CDR1 SGHKS and CDR2 YYEKEE (reference sequence). The CDR3 spells CASSLEGIKTQYF. CDR3 bases: TGTGCCAGCAGCTTGGAGGGGATAAAGACCCAGTACTTC.

DNA of the CDR3: TGTGCCAGCAGCCAGGGGATAGGGGTTCGAGAAGGCTACACCTTC. This translates into CASSQGIGVREGYTF. This chain joins TRBV9 and TRBJ1-2; weak D call: TRBD1 (6 bases). Trimming removed 4 bases from V and 8 bases from J, with 21 bases in between. The CDR3 extends over 15 amino acids. Germline CDR1 and CDR2: SGDLS and YYNGEE.

This clone has more than one count but fewer than ten. Its ends do not fully match the called genes, so a read error is possible. The CDR3 region is CASSLLTSGGPGTNGQFF. Here the CDR3 DNA reads TGCGCCAGCAGCCTTCTGACTAGCGGGGGGCCGGGGACCAATGGGCAGTTCTTC. The V and J genes are TRBV5-1 and TRBJ2-1; TRBD2 matches at 13 bases. The CDR3 is 18 amino acids. In germline, CDR1 is SGHRS, CDR2 YFSETQ.

In this sample, this clone turned up once. This chain connects TRBV19 to TRBJ2-4; weak D call: TRBD1 (6 bases). V was shortened by 5 bases and J by 1 base, with 15 bases between the two germline ends. The CDR3 extends over 16 amino acids. Germline V gene data show CDR1 as LNHDA and CDR2 as SQIVND (reference sequence). This chain's CDR3 is CASSGEVQGAKNIQYF. The DNA for the CDR3 is TGTGCCAGTAGTGGTGAGGTTCAGGGGGCCAAAAACATTCAGTACTTC.

The chain combines TRBV7-3 with TRBJ1-6, with D uncertain. Trimming left V 5 bases short and J 6 bases short, with 11 bases between. The germline V gene has CDR1 SGHTA and CDR2 FQGTGA. The CDR3 extends over 14 amino acids. The CDR3 DNA follows: TGTGCCAGCAGCGCCAGTTGGAGTAATTCACCCCTCCACTTT. It translates to CASSASWSNSPLHF.

The genes are TRBV27 and TRBJ1-1; 8 nucleotides match TRBD1. V lost 3 bases and J lost 5; bases outside the gene matches: 2. This CDR3 spans 13 amino acids. Germline V lookup: CDR1 MNHEY, CDR2 SMNVEV (reference sequence). This CDR3 reads CASSFTGGTEAFF. CDR3 bases: TGTGCCAGCAGTTTCACAGGGGGGACTGAAGCTTTCTTT.

The chain has TRBV7-3 and TRBJ2-7; TRBD2 agrees at 8 bases. Germline loops: CDR1 SGHTA, CDR2 FQGTGA. The CDR3 spans 15 residues. V lost 2 bases, J lost 2 bases, and 5 bases stayed unmatched. The CDR3 bases are TGTGCCAGCAGCTTATTTAGCGGGGCCGCCTACGAGCAGTACTTC. Translated: CASSLFSGAAYEQYF.

This clone was detected a few times. The V call is TRBV5-5, the J call TRBJ2-5; weak D call: TRBD1 (6 bases). The CDR3 spans 16 residues. CDR1 and CDR2 from the germline V gene are SGHKS and YYEKEE (reference sequence). Trimming shortened V by 2 bases and J by 5 bases, and 19 bases separated the two germline ends. CDR3 sequence reads: CASSLNLASRGETQYF. CDR3 sequence (DNA): TGTGCCAGCAGCTTAAATCTGGCGTCAAGGGGGGAGACCCAGTACTTC. The full variable domain, completed using reference TRBV5-5 and TRBJ2-5, is DAGVTQSPTHLIKTRGQQVTLRCSPISGHKSVSWYQQVLGQGPQFIFQYYEKEERGRGNFPDRFSARQFPNYSSELNVNALLLGDSALYLCASSLNLASRGETQYFGPGTRLLVL.

This chain joins TRBV19 and TRBJ2-3; TRBD2 matches at 8 bases. This CDR3 spans 16 amino acids. Trimming removed 6 bases from V and 0 bases from J; junction bases left unmatched: 8. CDR1 LNHDA and CDR2 SQIVND come from the germline V gene (reference sequence). This chain's CDR3 is CASSPRTSHSTDTQYF. The DNA of the CDR3 is TGTGCCAGTAGCCCTAGGACTAGCCATAGCACAGATACGCAGTATTTT. Variable domain in full (rest from reference TRBV19 and TRBJ2-3): DGGITQSPKYLFRKEGQNVTLSCEQNLNHDAMYWYRQDPGQGLRLIYYSQIVNDFQKGDIAEGYSVSREKKESFPLTVTSAQKNPTAFYLCASSPRTSHSTDTQYFGPGTRLTVL.

The chain joins TRBV9 to TRBJ2-2; 9 nucleotides agree with TRBD2. V gave up 2 bases and J gave up 10 bases; unmatched junction bases: 18. In germline, CDR1 is SGDLS, CDR2 YYNGEE. CDR3 length equals 18 residues. The CDR3: CASSVDLAGDLAGSELFF. The DNA of the CDR3 is TGTGCCAGCAGCGTGGACTTAGCGGGGGATCTAGCGGGTTCGGAGCTGTTTTTT.

This clone was recorded a few times. The genes are TRBV30 and TRBJ1-2; perhaps TRBD1 as D (5 bases). This CDR3 comprises 13 residues. Germline V gives CDR1 GTSNPN, CDR2 SVGIG (reference sequence). V lost 4 bases and J 4 bases, leaving 13 bases between the germline ends. In nucleotides, the CDR3 is TGTGCCTGGACGGGGACTGGCCCCTATGGCTACACCTTC. Amino acid sequence: CAWTGTGPYGYTF.

The chain uses TRBV28 and TRBJ1-1; D is unclear. Trimming shortened V by 2 bases and J by 6 bases, and 13 bases separated the two germline ends. This CDR3 comprises 14 residues. CDR1 and CDR2 (germline): MDHEN, SYDVKM. The CDR3 bases are TGTGCCAGCAGTTTACCCGAGGATTCGGCTGAAGCTTTCTTT. This gives the protein CASSLPEDSAEAFF.

This clone was recorded a few times. V and J are TRBV19 and TRBJ1-2; weak D call: TRBD1 (6 bases). V lost 2 bases, J lost 8 bases, and 12 bases lay in between. Germline V gene data show CDR1 as LNHDA and CDR2 as SQIVND (reference sequence). This CDR3 is 13 amino acids long. Written as DNA, the CDR3 is TGTGCCAGTAGTATATCGGGGGGCCTAGGCTACACCTTC. This gives the protein CASSISGGLGYTF.

The chain employs TRBV7-9 and TRBJ1-4; D gene ambiguous. V lost 0 bases to trimming and J lost 5 bases, with 10 bases between them. The V gene's germline CDR1 is SEHNR and CDR2 FQNEAQ (reference sequence). The CDR3 is made up of 15 amino acids. CDR3 sequence (DNA): TGTGCCAGCAGCTTAGCGCAGGCCCCAAATGAAAAACTGTTTTTT. As protein: CASSLAQAPNEKLFF.

The CDR3 nucleotides read TGCGCCAGCAGCCAAGATGGGTGTAAGGGCCCTAGCAGAAGAAGCACTGAAGCTTTCTTT. The encoded protein is CASSQDGCKGPSRRSTEAFF. The rearrangement links TRBV4-1 to TRBJ1-1, with D hard to call. V was clipped by 0 bases and J by 4 bases, with 27 bases between them. The germline V gene encodes CDR1 MGHRA and CDR2 YSYEKL. The CDR3 is made up of 20 amino acids.

The V gene is TRBV29-1, the J gene TRBJ1-2; D perhaps matches TRBD1 (6 bases). CDR1 and CDR2 from the germline V gene are SQVTM and ANQGSEA. Trimming removed 8 bases from V and 6 bases from J, with 16 bases in between. This CDR3 has 12 residues. Here the CDR3 DNA reads TGCAGCACCAGGGAGGGGGGCAATGGCTACACCTTC. It translates to CSTREGGNGYTF. Together with reference TRBV29-1 and TRBJ1-2, the CDR3 gives the full variable domain: SAVISQKPSRDICQRGTSLTIQCQVDSQVTMMFWYRQQPGQSLTLIATANQGSEATYESGFVIDKFPISRPNLTFSTLTVSNMSPEDSSIYLCSTREGGNGYTFGSGTRLTVV.

This rearrangement joins TRBV5-1 to TRBJ1-5, with TRBD1 matching over 8 bases. The CDR3 consists of 16 residues. Germline V CDR1 and CDR2: SGHRS, YFSETQ. After removal of 4 bases from V and 4 bases from J, the junction contained 10 bases not matched to a gene. The CDR3 DNA is TGCGCCAGCAGCGGCTCCGGGACAGGACGAAATCAGCCCCAGCATTTT. It specifies CASSGSGTGRNQPQHF.

This chain links TRBV12-3 or TRBV12-4 with TRBJ1-1, with no clear D. This CDR3 region has 13 residues. V was clipped by 1 base and J by 7 bases, with 10 bases between them. The CDR3 region is CASSLGGQDEAFF. The CDR3 coding sequence is TGTGCCAGCAGTTTAGGCGGGCAGGATGAAGCTTTCTTT.

Only a few counts were recorded for this clone. This chain joins TRBV5-1 and TRBJ2-3; the match to TRBD2 covers 10 bases. This CDR3 spans 16 amino acids. From germline, CDR1 is SGHRS and CDR2 YFSETQ. The J segment lost 0 bases and the V segment lost 2 bases, leaving 3 bases of the junction unmatched. The CDR3 sequence is CASSFIAGGSTDTQYF. The CDR3, as DNA: TGCGCCAGCAGCTTTATAGCGGGGGGTAGCACAGATACGCAGTATTTT.

This rearrangement joins TRBV14 to TRBJ2-7; possibly TRBD2 for D (6 bases). This CDR3 is built from 13 residues. The germline V gene encodes CDR1 SGHDN and CDR2 FVKESK. V shed 4 bases and J shed 3 bases, with 10 bases lying between them. DNA for the CDR3: TGTGCCAGCAGCCTGGGAGGAAACTACGAGCAGTACGTC. This translates into CASSLGGNYEQYV.

V usage is TRBV20-1 and J usage is TRBJ2-3, with TRBD2 identical over 8 bases. This CDR3 contains 14 residues. J gave up 2 bases and V 3 bases, and 4 bases lay outside the gene matches. The germline V gene encodes CDR1 DFQATT and CDR2 SNEGSKA (reference sequence). The CDR3, as DNA: TGCAGTGCTAGTCGGGGGGGATTCACAGATACGCAGTATTTT. This gives the protein CSASRGGFTDTQYF.

V is TRBV12-3 or TRBV12-4 and J is TRBJ2-1; D remains unclear. Trimming removed 7 bases at V and 8 bases at J, with 9 bases between. The CDR3 covers 11 residues. The chain's CDR3 is CASTRLDEQFF. The DNA of the CDR3 is TGTGCCAGCACCCGTCTCGATGAGCAGTTCTTC.

This chain links TRBV5-1 with TRBJ2-2; D is possibly TRBD1 (6 bases). The CDR3 contains 16 residues. Germline V gene sequence: CDR1 SGHRS, CDR2 YFSETQ. V lost 2 bases and J 1 base, leaving 12 bases between the germline ends. Here the CDR3 reads CASSFNPGQNTGELFF. DNA for the CDR3: TGCGCCAGCAGCTTTAATCCGGGACAGAACACCGGGGAGCTGTTTTTT.

The V call is TRBV5-5, the J call TRBJ1-1; D remains unclear. This CDR3 region has 13 residues. Germline V lookup: CDR1 SGHKS, CDR2 YYEKEE (reference sequence). V lost 0 bases, J lost 3 bases, and 6 bases lay in between. CDR3 DNA sequence: TGTGCCAGCAGCTTGGAACGGGACACTGAAGCTTTCTTT. It is translated as CASSLERDTEAFF.

The rearrangement uses TRBV20-1 and TRBJ1-1; perhaps TRBD1 as D (5 bases). Germline CDR1 reads DFQATT; CDR2 reads SNEGSKA (reference sequence). This CDR3 has 11 amino acids. V dropped 7 bases and J dropped 5 bases, with 11 bases sitting between them. The CDR3 reads CSVSGDTEAFF. The CDR3 nucleotides are TGCAGTGTATCGGGGGATACTGAAGCTTTCTTT.

This clone was observed once. The rearrangement links TRBV27 to TRBJ1-6; D is perhaps TRBD1 (5 bases). Trimming left V 10 bases short and J 0 bases short, with 16 bases between. The CDR3 loop spans 16 amino acids. Per the germline V gene, CDR1 is MNHEY and CDR2 is SMNVEV (reference sequence). The CDR3 coding sequence is TGTGCCACCAAGGACAATTACTACTCCTATAATTCACCCCTCCACTTT. Its protein is CATKDNYYSYNSPLHF.

This sequence joins TRBV7-9 and TRBJ1-3; 11 nucleotides agree with TRBD1. The germline gives CDR1 SEHNR, CDR2 FQNEAQ (reference sequence). Trimming at V came to 6 bases and at J to 0 bases, leaving 4 bases not matched to a gene. The CDR3 sequence is 16 residues long. DNA for the CDR3: TGTGCCAGCAGAAGGACAGGGGGCCTCTCTGGAAACACCATATATTTT. Encoded protein: CASRRTGGLSGNTIYF.

This sequence joins TRBV3-1 (or the pseudogene TRBV3-2) and TRBJ1-4; no definite D call. V gave up 2 bases and J gave up 0 bases, with 10 bases separating them. CDR3 size: 16 residues. The germline V gene has CDR1 LGHDT and CDR2 YNNKEL (reference sequence). The CDR3 DNA reads TGTGCCAGCAGCCAACCGGGGTCGGCAACTAATGAAAAACTGTTTTTT. Protein product: CASSQPGSATNEKLFF.

The CDR3 region is CASSGTSGSRTDTQYF. In DNA form, the CDR3 reads TGTGCCAGCTCCGGGACTAGCGGGTCACGCACAGATACGCAGTATTTT. The rearrangement links TRBV18 to TRBJ2-3; 12 bases agree with TRBD2. This CDR3 comprises 16 residues. Germline trimming cut 6 bases from V and 1 base from J; bases unmatched to any gene: 5. Per the germline V gene, CDR1 is KGHSH and CDR2 is LQKENI. The whole variable domain, remainder taken from reference TRBV18 and TRBJ2-3, is NAGVMQNPRHLVRRRGQEARLRCSPMKGHSHVYWYRQLPEEGLKFMVYLQKENIIDESGMPKERFSAEFPKEGPSILRIQQVVRGDSAAYFCASSGTSGSRTDTQYFGPGTRLTVL.